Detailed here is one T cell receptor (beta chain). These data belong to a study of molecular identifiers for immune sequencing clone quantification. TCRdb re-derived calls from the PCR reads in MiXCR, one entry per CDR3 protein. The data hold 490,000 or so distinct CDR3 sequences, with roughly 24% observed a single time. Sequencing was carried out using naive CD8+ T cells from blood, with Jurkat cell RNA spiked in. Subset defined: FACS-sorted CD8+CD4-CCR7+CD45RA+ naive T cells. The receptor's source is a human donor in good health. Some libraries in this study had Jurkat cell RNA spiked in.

The CDR3 is CASSPDRGPGANEKLFF. The CDR3 DNA sequence: TGTGCCAGTAGTCCTGACAGGGGACCCGGGGCTAATGAAAAACTGTTTTTT. V gene TRBV19 combines with J gene TRBJ1-4, with TRBD1 matching over 8 bases. The germline V gene has CDR1 LNHDA and CDR2 SQIVND (reference sequence). The CDR3 has 17 amino acids. V lost 5 bases and J lost 3; bases outside the gene matches: 11.